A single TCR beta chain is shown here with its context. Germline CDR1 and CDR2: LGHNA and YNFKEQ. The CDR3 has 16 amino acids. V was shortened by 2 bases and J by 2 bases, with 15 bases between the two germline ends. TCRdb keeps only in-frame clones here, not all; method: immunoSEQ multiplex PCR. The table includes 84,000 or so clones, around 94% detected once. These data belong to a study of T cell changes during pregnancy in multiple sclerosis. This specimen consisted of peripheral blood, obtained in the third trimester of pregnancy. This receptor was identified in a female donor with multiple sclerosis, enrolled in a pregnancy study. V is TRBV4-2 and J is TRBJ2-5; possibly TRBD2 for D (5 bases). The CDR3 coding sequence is TGTGCCAGCAGCCAAATAAAGCGAAGCGGTCAAGAGACCCAGTACTTC. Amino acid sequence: CASSQIKRSGQETQYF.